Below, 17 T cell receptor beta chains from the same sample are listed, as sequenced in a study of blood T cell repertoires in COVID-19. TCRdb keeps only in-frame clones here, not all; method: immunoSEQ multiplex PCR. The sample contains around 240,000 clones, about 90% of which appear only once. Material for sequencing was PBMCs or T cells enriched from blood (not recorded which). These receptors were taken from a human donor in a cohort exposed to, infected with or recovered from COVID-19 (not recorded which). The donor label of this sample is uncertain.

This clone was seen a single time. This rearrangement joins TRBV5-3 to TRBJ2-1, with 10 bases aligning to TRBD2. TRBV5-3 is marked as an open reading frame, function uncertain. The CDR3 spans 19 residues. J was trimmed by 2 bases and V by 2 bases; bases with no gene match: 13. CDR3 coding DNA: TGTGCCAGAAGCTTAGCCCGTAGAGTAGCGGGGGGACCCTACAATGAGCAGTTCTTC. Encoded protein: CARSLARRVAGGPYNEQFF.

The CDR3 spells CASSVGLDYEQYF. The CDR3 nucleotides read TGTGCCAGCAGCGTGGGACTTGACTACGAGCAGTACTTC. The chain recombines TRBV9 with TRBJ2-7; possible D gene TRBD2, 6 bases. This CDR3 is 13 amino acids long. From germline, CDR1 is SGDLS and CDR2 YYNGEE. V was shortened by 2 bases and J by 3 bases, with 9 bases between the two germline ends.

The genes are TRBV7-3 and TRBJ2-2; D is undetermined. This CDR3 is 12 amino acids long. The V end was cut by 6 bases, the J end by 1 base, with 3 bases between. CDR1 and CDR2 (germline): SGHTA, FQGTGA. The chain's CDR3 is CASRLNTGELFF. The DNA of the CDR3 is TGTGCCAGCAGACTGAACACCGGGGAGCTGTTTTTT.

V gene TRBV30 combines with J gene TRBJ2-7; 8 nucleotides line up with TRBD2. Germline loops: CDR1 GTSNPN, CDR2 SVGIG (reference sequence). V lost 3 bases and J lost 1; bases outside the gene matches: 14. The CDR3 has 17 amino acids. The DNA for the CDR3 is TGTGCCTGGAGCAACCGGGGGGGAGCCAAGGGTTCCTACGAGCAGTACTTC. Amino acids: CAWSNRGGAKGSYEQYF.

The chain couples TRBV10-3 to TRBJ1-5; D is perhaps TRBD1 (6 bases). Deletions cut 0 bases from V and 2 bases from J, with 17 bases between. From germline, CDR1 is ENHRY and CDR2 SYGVKD. This CDR3 contains 18 residues. CDR3: CAISESSKTGLGNQPQHF. The DNA for the CDR3 is TGTGCCATCAGTGAGTCATCTAAAACAGGGCTCGGCAATCAGCCCCAGCATTTT.

The chain has TRBV30 and TRBJ1-5; the D gene is possibly TRBD1 (5 bases). CDR3 length: 13 residues. Trimming left V 3 bases short and J 6 bases short, with 12 bases between. In germline, CDR1 is GTSNPN, CDR2 SVGIG (reference sequence). The CDR3, as DNA: TGTGCCTGGAGCGTTCAGGGTAGTCAGCCCCAGCATTTT. Encoded protein: CAWSVQGSQPQHF.

This chain links TRBV4-2 with TRBJ2-7, with D possibly being TRBD1 (5 bases). The CDR3 totals 16 residues. Germline CDR1 reads LGHNA; CDR2 reads YNFKEQ. V was pared by 2 bases and J by 3 bases, with 17 bases between. The CDR3 spells CASSQFGAIALYEQYF. Here the CDR3 DNA reads TGTGCCAGCAGCCAATTTGGGGCCATAGCTCTCTACGAGCAGTACTTC.

The rearrangement uses TRBV19 and TRBJ2-7; TRBD1 is a possible D gene (5 bases). Trimming shortened V by 5 bases and J by 6 bases, and 8 bases separated the two germline ends. The CDR3 has 11 amino acids. Germline assignment: CDR1 LNHDA and CDR2 SQIVND (reference sequence). The CDR3 spells CASSHDSEQYF. The DNA for the CDR3 is TGTGCCAGTAGTCACGACAGCGAGCAGTACTTC.

In this sample, this clone turned up once. The rearrangement joins TRBV7-3 to TRBJ1-3, with D possibly matching TRBD1 (6 bases). The CDR3 has 14 residues. Germline V gene lookup returns CDR1 SGHTA and CDR2 FQGTGA. V was pared by 6 bases and J by 3 bases, with 12 bases between. The CDR3 sequence: CASSHRDDGNTIYF. The DNA for the CDR3 is TGTGCCAGCAGTCACAGGGATGATGGAAACACCATATATTTT.

This chain links TRBV29-1 with TRBJ2-1; D unresolved. This CDR3 has 13 amino acids. Between the trimmed V and J ends, which lost 1 base and 0 bases, there was a span of 4 bases. CDR1 is SQVTM, CDR2 ANQGSEA, per germline. The CDR3: CSVEGSSYNEQFF. CDR3 in DNA: TGCAGCGTTGAAGGCAGCTCCTACAATGAGCAGTTCTTC.

The genes are TRBV9 and TRBJ2-7; 9 positions agree with TRBD1. CDR3 size: 14 residues. V was pared by 1 base and J by 4 bases, with 3 bases of the junction left unmatched. Per germline, CDR1 SGDLS and CDR2 YYNGEE. The DNA of the CDR3 is TGTGCCAGCAGCGTAACGGGACAGGGATACGAGCAGTACTTC. Translated, it gives CASSVTGQGYEQYF. The whole variable domain, remainder taken from reference TRBV9 and TRBJ2-7, is DSGVTQTPKHLITATGQRVTLRCSPRSGDLSVYWYQQSLDQGLQFLIQYYNGEERAKGNILERFSAQQFPDLHSELNLSSLELGDSALYFCASSVTGQGYEQYFGPGTRLTVT.

The chain carries TRBV9 and TRBJ2-5; TRBD1 matches 7 bases. The CDR3 has 15 amino acids. Germline V gene data show CDR1 as SGDLS and CDR2 as YYNGEE. With V trimmed by 3 bases and J by 5 bases, 10 bases remained unmatched. CDR3 in amino acids: CASSDTGAIRETQYF. The CDR3, as DNA: TGTGCCAGCAGCGACACAGGGGCGATCAGGGAGACCCAGTACTTC. The whole variable domain, remainder taken from reference TRBV9 and TRBJ2-5, is DSGVTQTPKHLITATGQRVTLRCSPRSGDLSVYWYQQSLDQGLQFLIQYYNGEERAKGNILERFSAQQFPDLHSELNLSSLELGDSALYFCASSDTGAIRETQYFGPGTRLLVL.

This clone turned up a few times. V is TRBV27 and J is TRBJ1-6, with a possible D match to TRBD1 (6 bases). Trimming took off 7 bases at V and 8 bases at J, with 12 bases between the two ends. The length of the CDR3 is 13 residues. The V gene's germline CDR1 is MNHEY and CDR2 SMNVEV (reference sequence). The CDR3 nucleotides are TGTGCCAGCAATCGGGACACCCATTCACCCCTCCACTTT. It is translated as CASNRDTHSPLHF.

This clone has a single count. The V gene is TRBV30, the J gene TRBJ1-4; tentatively, D is TRBD1 (5 bases). CDR3 length: 15 residues. With 0 bases removed from V and 8 bases from J, the gap between germline ends came to 16 bases. Germline values: CDR1 GTSNPN, CDR2 SVGIG (reference sequence). In nucleotides, the CDR3 is TGTGCCTGGAGTGTACTTCTGGGGCCGCGAGAAAAACTGTTTTTT. This gives the protein CAWSVLLGPREKLFF.

The table lists this clone with a count of one. J is TRBJ1-6 and V is TRBV6-1, with a possible D match to TRBD1 (5 bases). Trimming cost V 1 base and J 10 bases, with 14 bases left between them. Per germline, CDR1 MNHNS and CDR2 SASEGT. CDR3 length: 15 amino acids. This chain's CDR3 is CASSEESAGVSPLHF. CDR3 DNA: TGTGCCAGCAGTGAAGAGAGCGCGGGGGTGTCACCCCTCCACTTT.

The chain couples TRBV10-3 to TRBJ1-2, with 9 bases lining up with TRBD1. The V gene's germline CDR1 is ENHRY and CDR2 SYGVKD. This CDR3 comprises 14 residues. Trimming cost V 11 bases and J 1 base; bases outside gene matches: 8. The CDR3 nucleotides read TGTGCCGCCAAACCGGGACAGGGTAACTATGGCTACACCTTC. It encodes CAAKPGQGNYGYTF.

This chain links TRBV7-9 with TRBJ2-5; D is unclear. The V gene's germline CDR1 is SEHNR and CDR2 FQNEAQ (reference sequence). The CDR3 runs to 12 residues. The V gene lost 1 base and the J gene lost 5 bases, with 5 bases spanning the gap. The CDR3 loop reads CASSLGSETQYF. For the CDR3, the DNA is TGTGCCAGCAGCTTAGGGAGTGAGACCCAGTACTTC.